Below, 22 T cell receptor beta chains from the same sample are listed, as sequenced in a study of early T cells in non-severe SARS-CoV-2 infection. MiXCR was run by TCRdb on the 5' RACE reads, yielding one entry per CDR3 protein. The data contain roughly 30,000 distinct CDR3 sequences, approximately 6% of them seen just once; the ten biggest clones take up 5.5% to 8%. The sample was whole blood. These receptor sequences come from an adult who was a healthcare worker with PCR-confirmed SARS-CoV-2 infection or an uninfected control (not recorded which).

The chain links TRBV9 to TRBJ2-2; 7 bases match TRBD1. Germline assignment: CDR1 SGDLS and CDR2 YYNGEE. V trimming: 5 bases; J trimming: 3 bases; junction bases outside the gene matches: 1. The length of the CDR3 is 13 residues. The CDR3 loop reads CASRTGDTGELFF. The CDR3 DNA is TGTGCCAGCAGAACAGGGGACACCGGGGAGCTGTTTTTT. The full variable domain, in which reference TRBV9 and TRBJ2-2 provide the parts outside the CDR3, is DSGVTQTPKHLITATGQRVTLRCSPRSGDLSVYWYQQSLDQGLQFLIQYYNGEERAKGNILERFSAQQFPDLHSELNLSSLELGDSALYFCASRTGDTGELFFGEGSRLTVL.

In this sample, this clonotype turned up many times. The genes are TRBV11-2 and TRBJ2-1; D may match TRBD1 or TRBD2 (5 bases each). The CDR3 is made up of 14 amino acids. Germline-derived CDR1 and CDR2 are SGHAT and FQNNGV. The V end lost 5 bases, the J end lost 6 bases, and 14 bases lay between the germline ends. The CDR3 is CASSPDEGINEQFF. The CDR3 nucleotides are TGTGCCAGCAGCCCCGACGAGGGGATCAATGAGCAGTTCTTC.

The V call is TRBV30, the J call TRBJ2-1; perhaps TRBD2 as D (6 bases). Germline values: CDR1 GTSNPN, CDR2 SVGIG (reference sequence). Deletions cut 3 bases from V and 8 bases from J, with 14 bases between. The CDR3 runs to 13 residues. In DNA, the CDR3 is TGTGCCTGGAGCCACGGGGGACCGGATGAGCAGTTCTTC. Its protein product is CAWSHGGPDEQFF.

This clonotype was seen many times. The chain links TRBV18 to TRBJ2-1; the D is unclear. From germline, CDR1 is KGHSH and CDR2 LQKENI. The V end lost 6 bases, the J end lost 0 bases, and 6 bases lay between the germline ends. This CDR3 contains 13 residues. This CDR3 is CASSLSSYNEQFF. CDR3 coding DNA: TGTGCCAGCTCTCTTAGCTCCTACAATGAGCAGTTCTTC.

This clonotype was observed many times. CDR3 coding DNA: TGTGCCAGCAGGATGACTCAGGGAGGTGAGCAGTTCTTC. It translates to CASRMTQGGEQFF. The V call is TRBV28, the J call TRBJ2-1; tentatively, D is TRBD2 (6 bases). The germline CDR1 and CDR2 sequences are MDHEN and SYDVKM. This CDR3 comprises 13 residues. Trimming stripped 6 bases from V and 9 bases from J, with 15 bases between.

The rearrangement joins TRBV12-3 or TRBV12-4 to TRBJ2-6; no reliable D call. V was shortened by 7 bases and J by 0 bases, with 16 bases between the two germline ends. The CDR3 is made up of 17 amino acids. The CDR3 loop reads CASTKSRAYSGANVLTF. In nucleotides, the CDR3 is TGTGCCAGCACCAAATCTCGGGCCTACTCTGGGGCCAACGTCCTGACTTTC.

This clonotype was counted at least ten times. CDR3 bases: TGTGCCAGCTCCAAAAGCTCGACTTCACCCCTCCACTTT. It encodes CASSKSSTSPLHF. The V gene is TRBV18, the J gene TRBJ1-6; D is ambiguous. This CDR3 spans 13 amino acids. Germline V gene lookup returns CDR1 KGHSH and CDR2 LQKENI. V lost 6 bases and J lost 9, with 12 bases in between.

Many counts were recorded for this clonotype. The chain recombines TRBV5-4 with TRBJ2-2; tentative D call: TRBD2 (6 bases). The germline gives CDR1 SGHNT, CDR2 YYREEE (reference sequence). V was shortened by 3 bases and J by 7 bases, with 19 bases between the two germline ends. The CDR3 contains 16 residues. The CDR3 loop reads CASSSALARERGELFF. The CDR3 DNA reads TGTGCCAGCAGCTCGGCTCTAGCGAGAGAACGCGGGGAGCTGTTTTTT.

In this sample, this clonotype turned up many times. This sequence joins TRBV7-8 and TRBJ2-2, with D tentatively TRBD2 (6 bases). In germline, CDR1 is SGHVS, CDR2 FQNEAQ. The CDR3 runs 15 residues. Trimming removed 5 bases at V and 5 bases at J, with 15 bases between. The CDR3 sequence is CASSLSGLPTGELFF. CDR3 nucleotides: TGTGCCAGCAGCCTTAGCGGACTGCCTACCGGGGAGCTGTTTTTT.

In its sample, this clonotype was seen many times. The rearrangement links TRBV18 to TRBJ2-5; D gene ambiguous. This CDR3 region has 13 residues. From germline, CDR1 is KGHSH and CDR2 LQKENI. V lost 5 bases and J lost 4, with 11 bases in between. CDR3 DNA sequence: TGTGCCAGCTCATCGCTAGTTGCAGAGACCCAGTACTTC. It is translated as CASSSLVAETQYF.

This clonotype came up a few times. The CDR3: CATSRAMARGNSPLHF. CDR3 bases: TGTGCCACCAGCAGAGCAATGGCCAGGGGAAATTCACCCCTCCACTTT. The V call is TRBV15, the J call TRBJ1-6, with D tentatively TRBD1 (6 bases). The CDR3 contains 16 residues. Germline V gene data show CDR1 as LNHNV and CDR2 as YYDKDF (reference sequence). The V and J ends lost 1 base and 7 bases respectively, with 14 bases between them.

This clonotype was seen ten or more times. This CDR3 reads CASSLGGMEGGNEQFF. In nucleotides, the CDR3 is TGCGCCAGCAGCTTGGGAGGGATGGAGGGAGGCAATGAGCAGTTCTTC. This chain connects TRBV5-1 to TRBJ2-1, with D possibly TRBD2 on 6 matching bases. V was clipped by 0 bases and J by 6 bases, with 16 bases between them. This CDR3 region has 16 residues. Germline V lookup: CDR1 SGHRS, CDR2 YFSETQ.

The sample holds many counts of this clonotype. This rearrangement joins TRBV18 to TRBJ1-1; D remains unclear. V lost 4 bases and J 4 bases, leaving 7 bases between the germline ends. This CDR3 spans 12 amino acids. Germline CDR1 is KGHSH and CDR2 is LQKENI. The CDR3 spells CASSLDGTEAFF. Here the CDR3 DNA reads TGTGCCAGCTCACTCGACGGCACTGAAGCTTTCTTT.

The J gene is TRBJ2-4, the V gene TRBV12-3 or TRBV12-4, with TRBD1 matching 9 bases. This CDR3 contains 13 residues. V shed 4 bases, J shed 7 bases, and the junction held 2 bases outside the gene matches. CDR3 loop: CASSSTGGNIQYF. CDR3 bases: TGTGCCAGCAGTTCGACAGGGGGGAACATTCAGTACTTC.

This clonotype was seen many times. This chain uses TRBV5-5 with TRBJ2-1, with 13 bases identical to TRBD2. CDR1 is SGHKS and CDR2 is YYEKEE in the germline V gene (reference sequence). This CDR3 is built from 17 residues. After removal of 3 bases from V and 6 bases from J, the junction contained 9 bases not matched to a gene. CDR3 DNA: TGTGCCAGCAGCTCGGGATACACTAGCGGGAGGGCCAATGAGCAGTTCTTC. This translates into CASSSGYTSGRANEQFF. Full variable domain (missing parts from reference TRBV5-5 and TRBJ2-1): DAGVTQSPTHLIKTRGQQVTLRCSPISGHKSVSWYQQVLGQGPQFIFQYYEKEERGRGNFPDRFSARQFPNYSSELNVNALLLGDSALYLCASSSGYTSGRANEQFFGPGTRLTVL.

This clonotype showed up many times. The chain couples TRBV20-1 to TRBJ2-1; weak D call: TRBD2 (6 bases). The ends were cut back, 3 bases at V and 0 bases at J, with 15 bases in the middle. Germline V lookup: CDR1 DFQATT, CDR2 SNEGSKA (reference sequence). This CDR3 is 16 amino acids long. In DNA, the CDR3 is TGCAGTGCTAGGGAGGACTACCCAAGCTCCTACAATGAGCAGTTCTTC. As protein: CSAREDYPSSYNEQFF.

This clonotype appeared many times. This chain joins TRBV28 and TRBJ1-2; unclear D gene. The CDR3 runs to 12 residues. Germline CDR1 MDHEN, CDR2 SYDVKM. Trimming left V 1 base short and J 7 bases short, with 7 bases between. CDR3 DNA sequence: TGTGCCAGCAGTTTATCAGGAGTTGGCTACACCTTC. Translated, it gives CASSLSGVGYTF.

The table lists this clonotype with many counts. The gene calls are TRBV10-3 and TRBJ2-7, with 7 bases matching TRBD1. Per germline, CDR1 ENHRY and CDR2 SYGVKD. With 4 bases clipped from V and 6 bases from J, the junction kept 12 bases outside the gene matches. The CDR3 spans 15 residues. CDR3 protein: CAISALQRGLGEQYF. CDR3 bases: TGTGCCATCAGTGCACTACAGAGGGGGCTCGGCGAGCAGTACTTC.

This clonotype was recorded at least ten times. The chain has TRBV12-3 or TRBV12-4 and TRBJ2-1; 7 nucleotides match TRBD2. The V gene end was trimmed by 3 bases and the J gene end by 8 bases; junction bases not matched to a gene: 7. CDR3 length equals 14 residues. CDR3 sequence reads: CASSFSGGSDEQFF. Here the CDR3 DNA reads TGTGCCAGCAGTTTTTCGGGCGGGAGCGATGAGCAGTTCTTC.

This clonotype was recorded many times. The J gene is TRBJ2-7, the V gene TRBV6-2 or TRBV6-3; D gene ambiguous. Germline V gene sequence: CDR1 MNHEY, CDR2 SVGEGT. V lost 7 bases and J 3 bases, leaving 16 bases between the germline ends. The CDR3 runs 14 residues. Here the CDR3 reads CASTYRPHLYEQYF. The CDR3 DNA is TGTGCCAGCACCTACAGACCCCACCTCTACGAGCAGTACTTC.

This clonotype was seen only a few times. V and J are TRBV28 and TRBJ1-2, with no clear D. This CDR3 contains 11 residues. Germline V gene data show CDR1 as MDHEN and CDR2 as SYDVKM. Trimming cost V 2 bases and J 10 bases, with 8 bases left between them. The CDR3 nucleotides read TGTGCCAGCAGTTTAACTGGGGACTACACCTTC. Translation: CASSLTGDYTF.

The table lists this clonotype with a few counts. The chain recombines TRBV7-6 with TRBJ2-7; unclear D gene. This CDR3 has 16 amino acids. V lost 5 bases to trimming and J lost 2 bases, with 19 bases between them. Germline lookup yields CDR1 SGHVS and CDR2 FNYEAQ. The CDR3: CASSPGPATDTYEQYF. The CDR3 DNA reads as TGTGCCAGCAGCCCCGGTCCGGCGACTGACACCTACGAGCAGTACTTC.